These T cell receptor beta chains were read from a single sample in a study of regulatory T cells in long-lasting Graves disease. One entry per CDR3 protein results from TCRdb running MiXCR on the multiplex PCR reads. The sample records about 430,000 distinct CDR3 sequences, 14% to 15% being singletons. In addition, the sample was reused for a study of T cells in Graves' hyperthyroidism and ophthalmopathy.

The starting material was peripheral blood mononuclear cells (PBMCs), obtained at new diagnosis, from a patient treated with antithyroid drugs. The receptors were sampled from a middle-aged woman with Graves disease. CDR3s include the opening cysteine and the closing phenylalanine or tryptophan. The D gene is left open where the match is weak. The listing skips clone size in some rows; elsewhere it reads once, few, many or a size class.

cdr3_nt: TGTGCCAGCAGTTTTCCCAGGGACACCCTCTCTGAAGCTTTCTTT
cdr3_aa: CASSFPRDTLSEAFF
cdr3_length: 15
j_call: TRBJ1-1
clone_size: many
v_call: TRBV28
d_call: .

cdr3_nt: TGCAGCGTGCCGTCGAGCGGGAGACCCTACGAGCAGTACTTC
cdr3_aa: CSVPSSGRPYEQYF
cdr3_length: 14
j_call: TRBJ2-7
clone_size: many
v_call: TRBV29-1
d_call: TRBD2

cdr3_nt: TGTGCCATCAGCCAACAGGGAGGCCCCACAGATACGCAGTATTTT
cdr3_aa: CAISQQGGPTDTQYF
cdr3_length: 15
j_call: TRBJ2-3
clone_size: many
v_call: TRBV10-3
d_call: .

cdr3_nt: TGTGCCAGCAGCCAAGGTATGACACGGGCCGCCTACGAGCAGTACTTC
cdr3_aa: CASSQGMTRAAYEQYF
cdr3_length: 16
j_call: TRBJ2-7
clone_size: .
v_call: TRBV9
d_call: .

cdr3_nt: TGTGCCAGTAAGGGAACGGGGTCGGCCTACGAGCAGTACTTC
cdr3_aa: CASKGTGSAYEQYF
cdr3_length: 14
j_call: TRBJ2-7
clone_size: .
v_call: TRBV19
d_call: .

cdr3_nt: TGTGCCAGCAGCTTATACGGTGAGGACGTCAGGGCCCAAGAGACCCAGTACTTC
cdr3_aa: CASSLYGEDVRAQETQYF
cdr3_length: 18
j_call: TRBJ2-5
clone_size: .
v_call: TRBV13
d_call: .

cdr3_nt: TGTGCCATCAAGAGGTTCCAGGGAGGCCCTAGCACAGATACGCAGTATTTT
cdr3_aa: CAIKRFQGGPSTDTQYF
cdr3_length: 17
j_call: TRBJ2-3
clone_size: many
v_call: TRBV10-3
d_call: .

cdr3_nt: TGTGCCAGCAGCCCGGACGGGACAGGGAACTATGGCTACACCTTC
cdr3_aa: CASSPDGTGNYGYTF
cdr3_length: 15
j_call: TRBJ1-2
clone_size: many
v_call: TRBV5-6
d_call: TRBD1

cdr3_nt: TGTGCCAGCACGGAAGGGCTTTCCTACGAGCAGTACTTC
cdr3_aa: CASTEGLSYEQYF
cdr3_length: 13
j_call: TRBJ2-7
clone_size: .
v_call: TRBV28
d_call: .

cdr3_nt: TGCAGTGCTAGGGGCGACAGGGACGAGCAGTACTTC
cdr3_aa: CSARGDRDEQYF
cdr3_length: 12
j_call: TRBJ2-7
clone_size: many
v_call: TRBV20-1
d_call: TRBD1

cdr3_nt: TGTGCCACCAGTGATCAACCCTTAGCGGGACCAGATACGCAGTATTTT
cdr3_aa: CATSDQPLAGPDTQYF
cdr3_length: 16
j_call: TRBJ2-3
clone_size: many
v_call: TRBV24-1
d_call: TRBD2

cdr3_nt: TGCAGTGCTAGAGCCAGACAGGGGGCATCCTACAATGAGCAGTTCTTC
cdr3_aa: CSARARQGASYNEQFF
cdr3_length: 16
j_call: TRBJ2-1
clone_size: many
v_call: TRBV20-1
d_call: TRBD1

cdr3_nt: TGTGCCACCAGCAGAGACGGGACTTCAGGTAATCAGCCCCAGCATTTT
cdr3_aa: CATSRDGTSGNQPQHF
cdr3_length: 16
j_call: TRBJ1-5
clone_size: few
v_call: TRBV15
d_call: .

cdr3_nt: TGTGCCAGCACTCGGCCAACCTACAATGAGCAGTTCTTC
cdr3_aa: CASTRPTYNEQFF
cdr3_length: 13
j_call: TRBJ2-1
clone_size: few
v_call: TRBV28
d_call: .

cdr3_nt: TGTGCCACCAGCAACGGGGTACAAGAGACCCAGTACTTC
cdr3_aa: CATSNGVQETQYF
cdr3_length: 13
j_call: TRBJ2-5
clone_size: many
v_call: TRBV15
d_call: .

cdr3_nt: TGTGCCAGCAGCTTCGACAGGGGTACTGGGGAGACCCAGTACTTC
cdr3_aa: CASSFDRGTGETQYF
cdr3_length: 15
j_call: TRBJ2-5
clone_size: many
v_call: TRBV7-2
d_call: TRBD1

cdr3_nt: TGTGCCAGCAGCGCCACAGGGGGCACGCAGTATTTT
cdr3_aa: CASSATGGTQYF
cdr3_length: 12
j_call: TRBJ2-3
clone_size: few
v_call: TRBV7-8
d_call: TRBD1

cdr3_nt: TGTGCCACCAGCAGGGGGACGGAGGCTGAAGCTTTCTTT
cdr3_aa: CATSRGTEAEAFF
cdr3_length: 13
j_call: TRBJ1-1
clone_size: many
v_call: TRBV15
d_call: .

cdr3_nt: TGTGCCAGCAGCTTAGAATGGGGCACAGATACGCAGTATTTT
cdr3_aa: CASSLEWGTDTQYF
cdr3_length: 14
j_call: TRBJ2-3
clone_size: once
v_call: TRBV7-6
d_call: .

cdr3_nt: TGTGCCAGCAGCCCCCTCCCGGGACTAGCTCGGTACTTC
cdr3_aa: CASSPLPGLARYF
cdr3_length: 13
j_call: TRBJ2-4
clone_size: .
v_call: TRBV7-2
d_call: TRBD2

cdr3_nt: TGTGCCAGCAGCTTGGTAATGGGAAGCGGCCCCTACAATGAGCAGTTCTTC
cdr3_aa: CASSLVMGSGPYNEQFF
cdr3_length: 17
j_call: TRBJ2-1
clone_size: many
v_call: TRBV5-5
d_call: .

cdr3_nt: TGTGCCAGCAGCTTCGGACTAGCGGGAGGTAGCTCCTACAATGAGCAGTTCTTC
cdr3_aa: CASSFGLAGGSSYNEQFF
cdr3_length: 18
j_call: TRBJ2-1
clone_size: many
v_call: TRBV7-2
d_call: TRBD2

cdr3_nt: TGTGCCAGCAGTTTATACAGGGACGGCAGGCAGTTCTTC
cdr3_aa: CASSLYRDGRQFF
cdr3_length: 13
j_call: TRBJ2-1
clone_size: many
v_call: TRBV12-3/TRBV12-4
d_call: .

cdr3_nt: TGTGCCAGCAGCTTAGATGCTAACGTCTACGAGCAGTACTTC
cdr3_aa: CASSLDANVYEQYF
cdr3_length: 14
j_call: TRBJ2-7
clone_size: many
v_call: TRBV11-2
d_call: .

cdr3_nt: TGTGCCAGCAGCTTAGCCGACTGGTTCTCTGGAAACACCATATATTTT
cdr3_aa: CASSLADWFSGNTIYF
cdr3_length: 16
j_call: TRBJ1-3
clone_size: .
v_call: TRBV7-3
d_call: .

cdr3_nt: TGTGCCAGCTCACCCCGGCAGAACTCTGGAAACACCATATATTTT
cdr3_aa: CASSPRQNSGNTIYF
cdr3_length: 15
j_call: TRBJ1-3
clone_size: many
v_call: TRBV18
d_call: .

cdr3_nt: TGTGCCTGGAGTCCAGGACAGGCGAGATACCAAGAGACCCAGTACTTC
cdr3_aa: CAWSPGQARYQETQYF
cdr3_length: 16
j_call: TRBJ2-5
clone_size: few
v_call: TRBV30
d_call: TRBD1

cdr3_nt: TGTGCCAGCAGCGAGACGGGACAGGGACTCTATGGCTACACCTTC
cdr3_aa: CASSETGQGLYGYTF
cdr3_length: 15
j_call: TRBJ1-2
clone_size: many
v_call: TRBV9
d_call: TRBD1

cdr3_nt: TGTGCCATCAGTGAGTCTGGTAGCGGGGGGAACACCGGGGAGCTGGTTTTT
cdr3_aa: CAISESGSGGNTGELVF
cdr3_length: 17
j_call: TRBJ2-2
clone_size: .
v_call: TRBV10-3
d_call: TRBD2

cdr3_nt: TGCGCCAGCAGGGACGGACAGGCAACTAATGAAAAACTGTTTTTT
cdr3_aa: CASRDGQATNEKLFF
cdr3_length: 15
j_call: TRBJ1-4
clone_size: .
v_call: TRBV5-1
d_call: TRBD1

cdr3_nt: TGTGCCAGCAGTTTAGCCTTCCGGGACAGTACCGGGGAGCTGTTTTTT
cdr3_aa: CASSLAFRDSTGELFF
cdr3_length: 16
j_call: TRBJ2-2
clone_size: many
v_call: TRBV27
d_call: TRBD1

cdr3_nt: TGTGCCAGCAGCCAAGATCTGACGGGAGGAGAGACCCAGTACTTC
cdr3_aa: CASSQDLTGGETQYF
cdr3_length: 15
j_call: TRBJ2-5
clone_size: many
v_call: TRBV3-1
d_call: TRBD2

cdr3_nt: TGTGCCAGCAGCCCCGGGACTAGCGGGAGGAATGAGCAGTTCTTC
cdr3_aa: CASSPGTSGRNEQFF
cdr3_length: 15
j_call: TRBJ2-1
clone_size: many
v_call: TRBV2
d_call: TRBD2

cdr3_nt: TGCAGTGCTAGAGTGTCCCCGGGCGGGGAGCTGTTTTTT
cdr3_aa: CSARVSPGGELFF
cdr3_length: 13
j_call: TRBJ2-2
clone_size: many
v_call: TRBV20-1
d_call: .

cdr3_nt: TGCGCCAGCAGCTTGGGACAGGACCTTGTTGGCTACACCTTC
cdr3_aa: CASSLGQDLVGYTF
cdr3_length: 14
j_call: TRBJ1-2
clone_size: many
v_call: TRBV5-1
d_call: .

cdr3_nt: TGTGCCAGCAGTTTCACCGGGAGCACAGATACGCAGTATTTT
cdr3_aa: CASSFTGSTDTQYF
cdr3_length: 14
j_call: TRBJ2-3
clone_size: many
v_call: TRBV12-3/TRBV12-4
d_call: .

cdr3_nt: TGTGCCAGCAGCTTGGCCCCAACCAACAAATACGAGCAGTACTTC
cdr3_aa: CASSLAPTNKYEQYF
cdr3_length: 15
j_call: TRBJ2-7
clone_size: many
v_call: TRBV11-2
d_call: .

cdr3_nt: TGTGCCAGCAGTTTATCCTTTATCTCCGACAGGGCGGGCTACACCTTC
cdr3_aa: CASSLSFISDRAGYTF
cdr3_length: 16
j_call: TRBJ1-2
clone_size: .
v_call: TRBV28
d_call: TRBD1

cdr3_nt: TGCGCCAGCAGCTTGGAGCGGCCTGGGGCCAACGTCCTGACTTTC
cdr3_aa: CASSLERPGANVLTF
cdr3_length: 15
j_call: TRBJ2-6
clone_size: many
v_call: TRBV5-1
d_call: .

cdr3_nt: TGCGCCAGCAGCCAAGAGAGCAGGGTGAGGAATTCACCCCTCCACTTT
cdr3_aa: CASSQESRVRNSPLHF
cdr3_length: 16
j_call: TRBJ1-6
clone_size: few
v_call: TRBV4-1
d_call: .

cdr3_nt: TGTGCCATCAGTGTACAGCTAGGTGAGCAGTTCTTC
cdr3_aa: CAISVQLGEQFF
cdr3_length: 12
j_call: TRBJ2-1
clone_size: many
v_call: TRBV10-3
d_call: .

cdr3_nt: TGTGCCGGGAATTCCGGGACAGGACACCCTAGCACAGATACGCAGTATTTT
cdr3_aa: CAGNSGTGHPSTDTQYF
cdr3_length: 17
j_call: TRBJ2-3
clone_size: many
v_call: TRBV11-2
d_call: TRBD1

cdr3_nt: TGTGCCAGCAGCTCAGACTTCGGACAGGGGGACGGCTCTGGGGCCAACGTCCTGACTTTC
cdr3_aa: CASSSDFGQGDGSGANVLTF
cdr3_length: 20
j_call: TRBJ2-6
clone_size: .
v_call: TRBV7-9
d_call: TRBD1